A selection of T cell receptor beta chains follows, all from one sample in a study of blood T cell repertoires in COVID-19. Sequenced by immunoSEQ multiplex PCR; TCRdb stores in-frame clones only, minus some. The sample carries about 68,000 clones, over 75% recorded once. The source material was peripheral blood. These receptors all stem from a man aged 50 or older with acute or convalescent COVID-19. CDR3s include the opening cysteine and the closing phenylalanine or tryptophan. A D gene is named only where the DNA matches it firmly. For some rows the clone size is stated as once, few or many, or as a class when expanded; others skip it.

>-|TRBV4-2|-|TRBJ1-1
TGTGCCAGCAGCCAAAACCCTGGACAGTACACTGAAGCTTTCTTT
CASSQNPGQYTEAFF
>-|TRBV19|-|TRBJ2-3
TGTGCCAGTAGTGATCCGGGGGTTAGAAGAGATACGCAGTATTTT
CASSDPGVRRDTQYF
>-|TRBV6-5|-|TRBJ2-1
TGTGCCAGCAGTTACTCCGAGGCCGCCGATGAGCAGTTCTTC
CASSYSEAADEQFF
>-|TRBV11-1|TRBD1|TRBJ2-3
TGTGCCAGCAGCCGGAGACAGGGGCCAGATACGCAGTATTTT
CASSRRQGPDTQYF
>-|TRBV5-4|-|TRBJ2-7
TGTGCCAGCAGCTTCGGAGCGGGCGAGCAGTACTTC
CASSFGAGEQYF
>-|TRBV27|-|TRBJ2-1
TGTGCCAGCAGCCTACGGCCCGCAGGGATCAATGAGCAGTTCTTC
CASSLRPAGINEQFF
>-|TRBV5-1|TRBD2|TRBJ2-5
TGCGCCAGCAGTCGGAACCCGGGACTAGCGGGGGGGCTTACGGGAGCGTTGGAGACCCAGTACTTC
CASSRNPGLAGGLTGALETQYF
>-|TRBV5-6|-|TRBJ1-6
TGTGCCAGCACCGGACTCGGCGGAAATTCACCCCTCCACTTT
CASTGLGGNSPLHF
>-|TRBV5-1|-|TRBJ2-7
TGCGCCAGCAGCCAGGGGACATTGAAATACGAGCAGTACTTC
CASSQGTLKYEQYF
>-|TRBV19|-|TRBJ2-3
TGTGCCAGTAGTATCGCAGGAACTAGCACAGATACGCAGTATTTT
CASSIAGTSTDTQYF
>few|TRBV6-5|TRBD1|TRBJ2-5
TGTGCCAGCCGGGACAGGGGGACATATGAGACCCAGTACTTC
CASRDRGTYETQYF
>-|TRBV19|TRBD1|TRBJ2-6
TGTGCCAGTAGTATAACCGGGACAGCGTATTGGGGCCATACTGGGGCCAACGTCCTGACTTTC
CASSITGTAYWGHTGANVLTF
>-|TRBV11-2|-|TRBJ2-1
TGTGCCAGCAGCTTAACGACAGATCATGAGCAGTTCTTC
CASSLTTDHEQFF
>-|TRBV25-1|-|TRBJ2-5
TGTGCCAGCAGTGAATACGACTCCCAAGAGACCCAGTACTTC
CASSEYDSQETQYF
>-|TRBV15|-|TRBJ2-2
TGTGCCACCAGCAGCAGGCAGGGTGGGACCGGGGAGCTGTTTTTT
CATSSRQGGTGELFF
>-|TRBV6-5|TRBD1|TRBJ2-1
TGTGCCAGCAGTTACGGGGGACAGGGGGCGGAGAATGAGCAGTTCTTC
CASSYGGQGAENEQFF
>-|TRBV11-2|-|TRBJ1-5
TGTGCCAGCAGCTTAACAAGTAATCAGCCCCAGCATTTT
CASSLTSNQPQHF
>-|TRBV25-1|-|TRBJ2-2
TGTGCCAGCAGCCCAGGTGGATCTTACACCGGGGAGCTGTTTTTT
CASSPGGSYTGELFF
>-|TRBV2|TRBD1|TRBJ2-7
TGTGCCAGCAAGTTGGGACAGAGCTCCTACGAGCAGTACTTC
CASKLGQSSYEQYF
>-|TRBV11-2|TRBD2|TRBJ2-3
TGTGCCAGCAGCCTAGCTGCGGGGGGATCAGATACGCAGTATTTT
CASSLAAGGSDTQYF
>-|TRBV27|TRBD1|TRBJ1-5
TGTGCCAGCAGTTTAGGACAGGGAGGACAGCCCCAGCATTTT
CASSLGQGGQPQHF
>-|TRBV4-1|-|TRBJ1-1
TGCGCCAGCAGCCTCATTCGCGGGGAGGCTTTCTTT
CASSLIRGEAFF
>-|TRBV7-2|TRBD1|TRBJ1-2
TGTGCCAGCAGAAATCCAACAGGGGCTGATGGCTACACCTTC
CASRNPTGADGYTF
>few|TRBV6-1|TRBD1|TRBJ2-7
TGTGCCAGCAGTGAAGGGTGGGGGACAGGGGGAGACGAGCAGTACTTC
CASSEGWGTGGDEQYF
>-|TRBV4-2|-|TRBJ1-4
TGTGCCAGTCGGATCACTACAACTAATGAAAAACTGTTTTTT
CASRITTTNEKLFF
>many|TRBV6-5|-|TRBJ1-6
TGTGCCAGCAGTCACAGGGTAGATTCACCCCTCCACTTT
CASSHRVDSPLHF
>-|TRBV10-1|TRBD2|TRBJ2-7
TGCGCCAGCAGCGCCAGCTCCGGGGGGGAGCAGTACTTC
CASSASSGGEQYF
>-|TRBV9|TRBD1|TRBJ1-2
TGTGCCAGCACCCAGGGGGCGAATGGCTACACCTTC
CASTQGANGYTF
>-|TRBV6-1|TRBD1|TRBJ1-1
TGTGCCAGCAGTGAAGCCGGACAGGGGAACGAAGCTTTCTTT
CASSEAGQGNEAFF
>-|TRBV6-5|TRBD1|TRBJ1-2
TGTGCCAGCACCCCTACAGGGGACTATGGCTACACCTTC
CASTPTGDYGYTF
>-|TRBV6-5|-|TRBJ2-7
TGTGCCAGCAGTTACTCCAGGGAAATCCACGAGCAGTACTTC
CASSYSREIHEQYF
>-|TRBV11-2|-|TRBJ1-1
TGTGCCAGCAGCTTCTCCCAGGGCTGGGGCACTGAAGCTTTCTTT
CASSFSQGWGTEAFF
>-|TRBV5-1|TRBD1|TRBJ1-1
TGCGCCAGCAGCTTGGACGGACAGGGGAGCACTGAAGCTTTCTTT
CASSLDGQGSTEAFF
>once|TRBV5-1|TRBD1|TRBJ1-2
TGCGCCAGCAGCTTCTCCGGGACAGGGGGCGCCGGTGGCTACACCTTC
CASSFSGTGGAGGYTF
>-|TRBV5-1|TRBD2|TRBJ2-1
TGCGCCAGCAGCGAATCCGGGGGGGCCTCTGAGCAGTTCTTC
CASSESGGASEQFF
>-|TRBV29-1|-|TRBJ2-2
TGCAGCGTTGAAGTCGGCGGAAACACCGGGGAGCTGTTTTTT
CSVEVGGNTGELFF
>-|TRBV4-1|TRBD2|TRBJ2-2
TGCGCCAGCAGCCAAGGGGTTTTACGGCGGGGGGCGAACACCGGGGAGCTGTTTTTT
CASSQGVLRRGANTGELFF
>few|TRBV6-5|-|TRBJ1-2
TGTGCCACCCTAAGGAGCGTTGGTGGCTACACCTTC
CATLRSVGGYTF
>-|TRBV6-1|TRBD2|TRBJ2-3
TGTGCCAGCAGTGAAAGGACTAGCGGGGGCACAGATACGCAGTATTTT
CASSERTSGGTDTQYF
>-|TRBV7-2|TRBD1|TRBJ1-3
TGTGCCAGCAGCCCTAGGACAGGCTTCTCTGGAAACACCATATATTTT
CASSPRTGFSGNTIYF
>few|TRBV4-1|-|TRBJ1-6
TGCGCCAGCAGCCAAGAAGGAGCGGCCTTAAATAATTCACCCCTCCACTTT
CASSQEGAALNNSPLHF
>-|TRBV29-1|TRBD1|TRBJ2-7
TGCAGCGTTGAACCAGATGACAGGGAGCAGCAGTACTTC
CSVEPDDREQQYF
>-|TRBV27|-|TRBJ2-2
TGTGCCAGCAGTTTTACGGAGGGTTTGGCCACCGGGGAGCTGTTTTTT
CASSFTEGLATGELFF
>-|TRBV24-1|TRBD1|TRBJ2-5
TGTGCCACCAGTGACTCCCGACAGGGGGCCTTGCAAGAGACCCAGTACTTC
CATSDSRQGALQETQYF
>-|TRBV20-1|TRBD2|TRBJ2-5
TGCAGTGCTAGTAGGCCCTTGGGGGGGAAAGAGACCCAGTACTTC
CSASRPLGGKETQYF
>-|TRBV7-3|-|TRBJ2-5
TGTGCCAGCAGCTTACAGGTTGGAGAGACCCAGTACTTC
CASSLQVGETQYF
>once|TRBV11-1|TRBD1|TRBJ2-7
TGTGCCAGCAGCCCTCGGGACAGATACGAGCAGTACTTC
CASSPRDRYEQYF
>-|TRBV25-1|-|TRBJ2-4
TGTGCCTCTGGAGGGGGCCTGCTAGCCAAAAACATTCAGTACTTC
CASGGGLLAKNIQYF
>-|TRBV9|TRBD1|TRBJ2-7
TGTGCCAGCAGCGTCGACAGGGGGCAGGACGAGCAGTACTTC
CASSVDRGQDEQYF
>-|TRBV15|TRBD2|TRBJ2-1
TGTGCCACCAGCATCGGACTAGCGGACCTCTACAATGAGCAGTTCTTC
CATSIGLADLYNEQFF
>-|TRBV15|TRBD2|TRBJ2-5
TGTGCCACCAGCAGAGATCTGGGACTAGCAGGGGAGACCCAGTACTTC
CATSRDLGLAGETQYF
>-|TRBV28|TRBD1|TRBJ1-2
TGTGCCAGCAGTCCCGAGGGACAGGGGGCCGGTTGGTATGGCTACACCTTC
CASSPEGQGAGWYGYTF
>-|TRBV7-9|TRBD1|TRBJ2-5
TGTGCCAGCTCCGCACAGGGGGAGACCCAGTACTTC
CASSAQGETQYF